This T cell receptor (beta chain) is drawn from a study of beta chain features in type 1 diabetes. CDR1 SGHTA and CDR2 FQGNSA come from the germline V gene. CDR3 length: 16 residues. V dropped 3 bases and J dropped 3; count of bases not matched to a gene: 9. All of the isolated RNA was reverse transcribed, so expressed TCRB transcripts were sequenced. Sequencing was performed with immunoSEQ multiplex PCR; in TCRdb, only in-frame clones are kept and a portion is missing. Here the sample spans 150,000 to 170,000 clones, around 8% being singletons. This clone came up a few times. What it binds is unknown. General study results and limits: Healthy donors had naive, central memory and Treg TCRB repertoires that appeared less similar than those seen among patients. Type 1 diabetes patients had TCRB CDR3s that were shorter (moderately but significantly so) in all four CD4+ subsets.

The TCR originated in a man aged 18 to 35 in good health. V usage is TRBV7-2 and J usage is TRBJ1-2; 8 nucleotides line up with TRBD1. The sequenced material came from central memory CD4+ T cells from blood. As DNA, the CDR3 is TGTGCCAGCAGCTTTTCTTCGCAACAGGGGGACTATGGCTACACCTTC. Amino acid sequence: CASSFSSQQGDYGYTF.